This TCR beta chain was captured in a study of blood T cell repertoires in COVID-19. Across the whole study: Spain, Italy and the United States supplied samples that represented acute and convalescent COVID-19. PBMCs, B-cell-depleted T cells, or T cells were the source of the cDNA or gDNA that made up the material.

Methods used by the authors: Counts of nucleated cells, estimated from reference gene primer amplification, were obtained. Assay: immunoSEQ multiplex PCR; the TCRdb copy retains only in-frame clones and omits some. D and trimming were read from the DNA, whereas the V and J calls and clone size are those reported in that table. Of around 100,000 clones listed, around nine tenths were seen once; the top ten hold under 5%. Germline V lookup: CDR1 SGHDN, CDR2 FVKESK. V was pared by 3 bases and J by 8 bases, with 7 bases of the junction left unmatched. The CDR3 is 16 amino acids. Input material: peripheral blood. The receptor was derived from a man between 35 and 55 years old with acute or convalescent COVID-19. This sequence joins TRBV14 and TRBJ2-1; 13 bases match TRBD2. The CDR3 coding sequence is TGTGCCAGCAGCCACTTAGGACTAGCGGGAGTCTATGAGCAGTTCTTC. This encodes CASSHLGLAGVYEQFF.